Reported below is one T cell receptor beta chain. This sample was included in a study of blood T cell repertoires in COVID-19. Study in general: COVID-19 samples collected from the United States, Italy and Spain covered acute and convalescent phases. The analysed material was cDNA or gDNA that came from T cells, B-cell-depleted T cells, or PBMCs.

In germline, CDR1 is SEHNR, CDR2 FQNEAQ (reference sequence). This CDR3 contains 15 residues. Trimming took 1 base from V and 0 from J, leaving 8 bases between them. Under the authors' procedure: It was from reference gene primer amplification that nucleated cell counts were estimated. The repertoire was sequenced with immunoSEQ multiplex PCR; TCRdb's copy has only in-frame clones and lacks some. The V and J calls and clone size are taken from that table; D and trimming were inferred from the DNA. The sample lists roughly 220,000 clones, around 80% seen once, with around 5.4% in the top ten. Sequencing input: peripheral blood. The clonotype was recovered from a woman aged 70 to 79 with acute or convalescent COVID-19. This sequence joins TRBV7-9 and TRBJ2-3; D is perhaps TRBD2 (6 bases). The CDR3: CASSLGGLSTDTQYF. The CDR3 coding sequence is TGTGCCAGCAGCTTAGGAGGACTAAGCACAGATACGCAGTATTTT.